This T cell receptor (beta chain) was found in a study of cytomegalovirus exposure and HLA in healthy donors. Findings and limits, study-wide: Overall, approximately 150 TCR beta chains were annotated as cytomegalovirus-associated.

A multiplex PCR was run with 60 Vbeta primers and 13 Jbeta primers. Only in-frame clones appear in the TCRdb table, and some are missing; sequencing was by immunoSEQ multiplex PCR. The sample contains over 120,000 clones, approximately 79% of which appear only once. As to this clone: Its matching antigen is unknown.

The V gene's germline CDR1 is SSHAT and CDR2 FNYEAQ (reference sequence). Between the trimmed V and J ends, which lost 1 base and 6 bases, there was a span of 19 bases. This CDR3 contains 17 residues. The chain joins TRBV7-7 to TRBJ1-5; D is unclear. This receptor was identified in a woman under 40 in good health and CMV-seronegative. Sequenced material: PBMCs. Written as DNA, the CDR3 is TGTGCCAGCAGCTTAGAGCGGAAGTGCAACTACGGTCAGCCCCAGCATTTT. Translated: CASSLERKCNYGQPQHF. The full variable domain, with the rest looked up from reference TRBV7-7 and TRBJ1-5, is GAGVSQSPRYKVTKRGQDVTLRCDPISSHATLYWYQQALGQGPEFLTYFNYEAQPDKSGLPSDRFSAERPEGSISTLTIQRTEQRDSAMYRCASSLERKCNYGQPQHFGDGTRLSIL.